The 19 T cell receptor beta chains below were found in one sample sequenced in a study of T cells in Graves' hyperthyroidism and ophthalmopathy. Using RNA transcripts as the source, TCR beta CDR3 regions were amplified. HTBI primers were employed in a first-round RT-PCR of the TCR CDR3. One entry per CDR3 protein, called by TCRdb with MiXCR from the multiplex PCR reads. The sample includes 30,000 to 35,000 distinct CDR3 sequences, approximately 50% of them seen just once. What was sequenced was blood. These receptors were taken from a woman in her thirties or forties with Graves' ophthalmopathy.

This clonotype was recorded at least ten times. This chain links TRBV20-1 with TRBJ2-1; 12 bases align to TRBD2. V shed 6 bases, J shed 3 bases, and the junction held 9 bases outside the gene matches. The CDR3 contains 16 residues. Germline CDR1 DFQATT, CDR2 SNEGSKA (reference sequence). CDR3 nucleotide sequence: TGCAGTGCCCCCCGGACTAGCGGGATATACTACAATGAGCAGTTCTTC. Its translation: CSAPRTSGIYYNEQFF.

CDR3 nucleotide sequence: TGTGCCAGCAGCCCGTTGACTAGGACAGGCGAACAAGAGACCCAGTACTTC. Protein product: CASSPLTRTGEQETQYF. The chain carries TRBV14 and TRBJ2-5, with D possibly matching TRBD1 (7 bases). Germline V CDR1 and CDR2: SGHDN, FVKESK. The CDR3 length is 17 residues. V was shortened by 4 bases and J by 2 bases, with 20 bases between the two germline ends.

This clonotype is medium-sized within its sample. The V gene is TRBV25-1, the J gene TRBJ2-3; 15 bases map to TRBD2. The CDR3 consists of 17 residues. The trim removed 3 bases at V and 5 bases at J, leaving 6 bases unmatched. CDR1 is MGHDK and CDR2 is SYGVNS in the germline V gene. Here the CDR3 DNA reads TGTGCCAGCAGTGACTCGGGACTAGCGGGAGGAGGAGATACGCAGTATTTT. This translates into CASSDSGLAGGGDTQYF.

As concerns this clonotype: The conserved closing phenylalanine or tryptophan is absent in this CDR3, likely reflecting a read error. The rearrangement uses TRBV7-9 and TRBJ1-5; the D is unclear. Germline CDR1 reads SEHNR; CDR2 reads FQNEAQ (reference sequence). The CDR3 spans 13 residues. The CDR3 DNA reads TGTGCCAACAGCCTCCACGGGCAGCAGCCCCAGCATCTT. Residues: CANSLHGQQPQHL.

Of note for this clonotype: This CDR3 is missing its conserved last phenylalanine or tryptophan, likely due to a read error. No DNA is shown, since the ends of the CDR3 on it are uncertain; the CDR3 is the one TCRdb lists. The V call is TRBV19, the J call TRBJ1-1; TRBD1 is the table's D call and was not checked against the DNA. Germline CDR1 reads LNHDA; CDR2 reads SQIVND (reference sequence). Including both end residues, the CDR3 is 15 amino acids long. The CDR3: CASSPGGQGNTEASS.

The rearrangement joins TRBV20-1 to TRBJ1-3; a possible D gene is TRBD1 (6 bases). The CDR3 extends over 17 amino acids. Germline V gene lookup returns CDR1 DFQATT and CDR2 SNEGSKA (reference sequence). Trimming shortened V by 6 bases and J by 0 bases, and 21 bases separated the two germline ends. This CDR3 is CSASTQQGSYSGNTIYF. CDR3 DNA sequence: TGCAGTGCCAGTACCCAACAGGGATCCTACTCTGGAAACACCATATATTTT.

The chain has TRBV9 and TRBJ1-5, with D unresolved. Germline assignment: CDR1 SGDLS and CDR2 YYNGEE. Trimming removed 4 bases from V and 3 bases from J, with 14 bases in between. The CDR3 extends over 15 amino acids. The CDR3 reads CASSSQDGYNQPQHF. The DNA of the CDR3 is TGTGCCAGCAGCAGCCAAGACGGTTACAATCAGCCCCAGCATTTT.

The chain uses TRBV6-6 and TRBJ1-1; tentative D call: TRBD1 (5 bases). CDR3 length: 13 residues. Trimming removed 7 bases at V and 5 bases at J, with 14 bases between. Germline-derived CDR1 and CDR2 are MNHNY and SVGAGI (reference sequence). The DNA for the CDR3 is TGTGCCAGCACTCTATCCCAGGGAACTGAAGCTTTCTTT. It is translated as CASTLSQGTEAFF.

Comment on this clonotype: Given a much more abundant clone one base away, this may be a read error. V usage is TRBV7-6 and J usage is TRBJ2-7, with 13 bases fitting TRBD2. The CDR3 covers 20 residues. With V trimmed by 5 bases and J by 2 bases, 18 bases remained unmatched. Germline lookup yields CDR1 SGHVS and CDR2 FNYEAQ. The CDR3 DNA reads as TGTGCCAGCAGCCGAAGTCCCGGGACAGGGACTAGCGGGGTTGCCTACGAGCAGTACTTC. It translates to CASSRSPGTGTSGVAYEQYF.

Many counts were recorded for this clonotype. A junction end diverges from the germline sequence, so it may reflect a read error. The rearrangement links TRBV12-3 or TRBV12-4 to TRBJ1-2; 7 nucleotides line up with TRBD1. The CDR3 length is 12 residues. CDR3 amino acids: CASSLAQGRQIF. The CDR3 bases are TGTGCCAGCAGTTTAGCACAGGGGCGGCAAATCTTC.

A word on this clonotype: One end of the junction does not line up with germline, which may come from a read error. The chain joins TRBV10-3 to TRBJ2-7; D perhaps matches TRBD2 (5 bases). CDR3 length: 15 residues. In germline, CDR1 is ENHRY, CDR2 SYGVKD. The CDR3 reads CAISDRPWTGNEQYF. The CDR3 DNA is TGTGCCATCAGTGACCGTCCCTGGACCGGGAACGAACAGTACTTC.

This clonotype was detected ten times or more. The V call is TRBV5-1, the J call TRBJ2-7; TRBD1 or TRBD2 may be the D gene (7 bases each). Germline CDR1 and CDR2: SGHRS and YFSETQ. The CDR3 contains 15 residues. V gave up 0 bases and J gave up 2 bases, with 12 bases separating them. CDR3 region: CASSLGAGGAYEQYF. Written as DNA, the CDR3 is TGCGCCAGCAGCTTGGGGGCAGGGGGGGCCTACGAGCAGTACTTC.

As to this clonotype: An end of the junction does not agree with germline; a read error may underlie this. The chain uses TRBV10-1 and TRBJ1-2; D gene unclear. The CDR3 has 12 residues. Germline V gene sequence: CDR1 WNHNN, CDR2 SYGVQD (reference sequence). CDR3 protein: CAGSEYSRGYTF. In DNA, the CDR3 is TGCGCCGGCAGTGAATACAGCCGAGGCTACACCTTC.

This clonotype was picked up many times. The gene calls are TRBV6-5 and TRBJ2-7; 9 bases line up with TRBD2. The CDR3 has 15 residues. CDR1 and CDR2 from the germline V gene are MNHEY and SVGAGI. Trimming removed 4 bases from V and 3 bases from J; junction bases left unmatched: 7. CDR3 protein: CASSSERGAVYEQYF. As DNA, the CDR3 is TGTGCCAGCAGTTCTGAGCGGGGGGCTGTCTACGAGCAGTACTTC.

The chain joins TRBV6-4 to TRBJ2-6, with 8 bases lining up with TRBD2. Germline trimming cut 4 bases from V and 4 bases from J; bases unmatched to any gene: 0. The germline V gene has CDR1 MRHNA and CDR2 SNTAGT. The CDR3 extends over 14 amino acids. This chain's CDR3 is CASSASGGANVLTF. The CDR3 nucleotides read TGTGCCAGCAGTGCTAGCGGGGGGGCCAACGTCCTGACTTTC.

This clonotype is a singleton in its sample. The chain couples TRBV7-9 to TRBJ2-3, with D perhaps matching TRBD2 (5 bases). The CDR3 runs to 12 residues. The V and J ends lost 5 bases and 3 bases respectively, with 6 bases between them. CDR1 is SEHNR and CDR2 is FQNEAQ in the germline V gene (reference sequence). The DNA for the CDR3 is TGTGCCAGCAGCACGGGGACAGATACGCAGTATTTT. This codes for CASSTGTDTQYF.

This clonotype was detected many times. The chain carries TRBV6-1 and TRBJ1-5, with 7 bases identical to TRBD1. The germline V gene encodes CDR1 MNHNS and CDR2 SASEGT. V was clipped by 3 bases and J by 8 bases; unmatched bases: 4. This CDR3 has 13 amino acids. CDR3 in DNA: TGTGCCAGCAGTGAGACAGGGAAGGAGCCCCAGCATTTT. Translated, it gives CASSETGKEPQHF.

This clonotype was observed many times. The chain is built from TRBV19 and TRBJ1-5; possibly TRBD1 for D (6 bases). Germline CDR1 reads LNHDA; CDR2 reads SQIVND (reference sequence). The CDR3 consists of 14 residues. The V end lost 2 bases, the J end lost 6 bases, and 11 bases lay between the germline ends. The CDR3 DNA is TGTGCCAGTAGTATAAGTCGAGGGGGTCAGCCCCAGCATTTT. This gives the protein CASSISRGGQPQHF. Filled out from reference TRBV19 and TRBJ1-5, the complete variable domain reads DGGITQSPKYLFRKEGQNVTLSCEQNLNHDAMYWYRQDPGQGLRLIYYSQIVNDFQKGDIAEGYSVSREKKESFPLTVTSAQKNPTAFYLCASSISRGGQPQHFGDGTRLSIL.

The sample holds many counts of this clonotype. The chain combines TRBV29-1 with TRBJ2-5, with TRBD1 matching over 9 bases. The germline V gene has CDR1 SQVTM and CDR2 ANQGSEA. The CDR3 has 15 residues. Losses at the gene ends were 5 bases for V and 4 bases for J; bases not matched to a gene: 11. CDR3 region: CSVRSGTGYRETQYF. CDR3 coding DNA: TGCAGCGTTAGAAGCGGGACAGGGTACCGAGAGACCCAGTACTTC.